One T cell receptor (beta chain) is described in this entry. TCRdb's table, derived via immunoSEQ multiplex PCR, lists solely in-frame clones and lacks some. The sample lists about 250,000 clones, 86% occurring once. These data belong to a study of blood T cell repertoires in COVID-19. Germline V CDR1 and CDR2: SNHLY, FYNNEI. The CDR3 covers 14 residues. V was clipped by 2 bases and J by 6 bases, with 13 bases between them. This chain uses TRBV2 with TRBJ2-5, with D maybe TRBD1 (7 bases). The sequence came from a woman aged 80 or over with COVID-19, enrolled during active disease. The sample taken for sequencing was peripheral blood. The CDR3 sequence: CASSESGGRKTQYF. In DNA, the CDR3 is TGTGCCAGCAGTGAATCAGGGGGGAGAAAGACCCAGTACTTC.